This entry lists 5 T cell receptor beta chains sequenced from one sample in a study of technical replicates of blood from several donors. Measured with immunoSEQ multiplex PCR; TCRdb has only the in-frame clones, and not every one. The data hold about 80,000 clones, with 95% to 98% observed a single time. Source material: T cells isolated from PBMCs. The receptor source for this set is a human donor in good health.

The CDR3 reads CAISESTPSGRDTQYF. The CDR3 bases are TGTGCCATCAGTGAGTCGACTCCTAGCGGGAGAGATACGCAGTATTTT. The chain employs TRBV10-3 and TRBJ2-3; 10 nucleotides align to TRBD2. The V segment lost 0 bases and the J segment 5 bases; nucleotides outside the gene matches: 5. CDR3 length: 16 amino acids. Germline-derived CDR1 and CDR2 are ENHRY and SYGVKD.

This clone was counted once. The gene calls are TRBV30 and TRBJ1-3, with D hard to call. V lost 3 bases to trimming and J lost 4 bases, with 10 bases between them. This CDR3 has 13 residues. Germline values: CDR1 GTSNPN, CDR2 SVGIG (reference sequence). This CDR3 reads CAWREALGNTIYF. DNA of the CDR3: TGTGCCTGGAGGGAGGCCTTGGGAAACACCATATATTTT.

This chain uses TRBV11-2 with TRBJ1-4, with TRBD1 identical over 9 bases. CDR1 is SGHAT and CDR2 is FQNNGV in the germline V gene. Trimming cost V 3 bases and J 8 bases; bases outside gene matches: 13. There are 17 residues in the CDR3. CDR3 sequence (DNA): TGTGCCAGCAGCTTTTTGGGACAGGGTGGGGAAGGGGAAAAACTGTTTTTT. Its protein product is CASSFLGQGGEGEKLFF.

This rearrangement joins TRBV4-1 to TRBJ2-7, with D maybe TRBD1 (6 bases). The CDR3 has 16 amino acids. Trimming took 4 bases from V and 1 from J, leaving 17 bases between them. From germline, CDR1 is MGHRA and CDR2 YSYEKL. Here the CDR3 reads CASSRSGGTTSYEQYF. CDR3 in DNA: TGCGCCAGCAGCCGTTCCGGTGGGACAACTTCCTACGAGCAGTACTTC.

The genes are TRBV27 and TRBJ2-7; TRBD1 matches at 9 bases. The length of the CDR3 is 13 residues. CDR1 is MNHEY and CDR2 is SMNVEV in the germline V gene (reference sequence). The V and J ends lost 6 bases and 3 bases, in that order; junction bases with no gene match: 3. The CDR3 loop reads CASRGQGLYEQYF. The CDR3 DNA reads TGTGCCAGCAGAGGACAGGGGCTCTACGAGCAGTACTTC.